This entry concerns a single T cell receptor (beta chain). Its antigen is unidentified. Both 60 Vbeta primers and 13 Jbeta primers went into the PCR. TCRdb's table, derived via immunoSEQ multiplex PCR, lists solely in-frame clones and lacks some. Recorded for this sample: about 49,000 clones. The data originate from a study of cytomegalovirus exposure and HLA in healthy donors. Germline lookup yields CDR1 SGHRS and CDR2 YFSETQ. V was clipped by 0 bases and J by 5 bases, with 8 bases between them. CDR3 length: 13 residues. Overall study findings and caveats: Overall, around 150 TCR beta chains were annotated as cytomegalovirus-associated. Later, an analysis showed that TCR beta chains associated with HLA were more clonally expanded than others that were equally common.

The gene calls are TRBV5-1 and TRBJ1-2; D unclear. Specimen: PBMCs. The sequence came from a man between 18 and 35 years old in good health and CMV-seropositive. CDR3 residues: CASSLGEAYGYTF. In DNA form, the CDR3 reads TGCGCCAGCAGCTTGGGTGAGGCGTATGGCTACACCTTC.